Presented here are 30 T cell receptor beta chains from one specimen sequenced in a study of regulatory T cells in long-lasting Graves disease. TCR beta libraries were built with iRepertoire HTBI primers and Arm-PCR of CDR3 regions. TCRdb passed the multiplex PCR reads through MiXCR, listing each CDR3 protein once. The top ten hold approximately 20% of the sample, which has approximately 400,000 distinct CDR3 sequences, approximately 12% seen once. Time point meaning: newly diagnosed GD, antithyroid drugs for less than 3 months. Extracted PBMC RNA gave rise to the TCR library. These data were also reused for a study on T cells in Graves' hyperthyroidism and ophthalmopathy.

The input for sequencing was peripheral blood mononuclear cells (PBMCs), taken at new diagnosis, from a patient treated with antithyroid drugs. These receptors were collected from a woman aged 18-35 years with Graves disease.

This clonotype was seen only a few times. V and J are TRBV3-1 and TRBJ1-1; D call uncertain. Trimming took off 4 bases at V and 3 bases at J, with 9 bases between the two ends. CDR3 length equals 13 residues. Germline CDR1 is LGHDT and CDR2 is YNNKEL (reference sequence). CDR3 loop: CASSRISHTEAFF. The CDR3 DNA reads TGTGCCAGCAGCCGGATCAGTCACACTGAAGCTTTCTTT.

The genes are TRBV10-3 and TRBJ2-3, with D tentatively TRBD1 or TRBD2 (5 bases each). Per germline, CDR1 ENHRY and CDR2 SYGVKD. Between the trimmed V and J ends, which lost 10 bases and 1 base, there was a span of 15 bases. The CDR3 spans 14 residues. CDR3 in DNA: TGTGCCACCTTCGACCCGGGACGCACAGATACGCAGTATTTT. Translating it yields CATFDPGRTDTQYF.

This clonotype has a count of ten or more. The genes are TRBV11-2 and TRBJ2-1; 7 bases align to TRBD1. Germline V CDR1 and CDR2: SGHAT, FQNNGV. The CDR3 sequence is 18 residues long. V gave up 1 base and J gave up 2 bases; unmatched junction bases: 11. Here the CDR3 DNA reads TGTGCCAGCAGCTTAGGTCCCGACGAGGGGGCCCCCTACAATGAGCAGTTCTTC. Translation: CASSLGPDEGAPYNEQFF.

This clonotype was detected many times. This chain connects TRBV20-1 to TRBJ1-1, with D unresolved. The CDR3 sequence is 12 residues long. Trimming removed 2 bases at V and 1 base at J, with 5 bases between. Germline loops: CDR1 DFQATT, CDR2 SNEGSKA (reference sequence). As DNA, the CDR3 is TGCAGTGCTAGAATGCAGAACACTGAAGCTTTCTTT. Encoded protein: CSARMQNTEAFF.

This chain joins TRBV10-3 and TRBJ2-3; D ambiguous. Trimming cost V 4 bases and J 6 bases, with 14 bases left between them. Per germline, CDR1 ENHRY and CDR2 SYGVKD. The CDR3 totals 14 residues. CDR3 residues: CAISVLETQDTQYF. For the CDR3, the DNA is TGTGCCATCAGTGTCCTCGAGACTCAGGATACGCAGTATTTT.

This clonotype has ten or more counts. V usage is TRBV2 and J usage is TRBJ1-6, with D possibly matching TRBD1 (6 bases). The V gene lost 8 bases and the J gene lost 7 bases, with 12 bases spanning the gap. The CDR3 is 13 amino acids. CDR1 is SNHLY and CDR2 is FYNNEI in the germline V gene. The CDR3 is CASGTLGNSPLHF. The CDR3 nucleotides are TGTGCCAGCGGGACACTGGGAAATTCACCCCTCCACTTT.

This chain links TRBV4-3 with TRBJ1-4; the D gene is possibly TRBD1 (6 bases). From germline, CDR1 is LGHNA and CDR2 YSLEER. There are 15 residues in the CDR3. V was shortened by 0 bases and J by 10 bases, with 15 bases between the two germline ends. The CDR3 DNA is TGCGCCAGCAGCCAAGAGGGGGGCGATCGAGGAAAACTGTTTTTT. Translation: CASSQEGGDRGKLFF.

This clonotype was seen a few times. The rearrangement joins TRBV7-9 to TRBJ1-6; D remains ambiguous. The CDR3 runs 15 residues. Per germline, CDR1 SEHNR and CDR2 FQNEAQ (reference sequence). V shed 1 base and J shed 9 bases, with 13 bases lying between them. This chain's CDR3 is CASSLVLGSSSPLHF. The CDR3 DNA reads TGTGCCAGCAGCTTAGTTTTGGGTTCTTCTTCACCCCTCCACTTT. Using reference TRBV7-9 and TRBJ1-6 for the parts outside the CDR3, the full variable domain is DTGVSQNPRHKITKRGQNVTFRCDPISEHNRLYWYRQTLGQGPEFLTYFQNEAQLEKSRLLSDRFSAERPKGSFSTLEIQRTEQGDSAMYLCASSLVLGSSSPLHFGNGTRLTVT.

This clonotype was recorded many times. The chain joins TRBV7-2 to TRBJ2-7; D perhaps matches TRBD1 (5 bases). Trimming left V 2 bases short and J 2 bases short, with 10 bases between. In germline, CDR1 is SGHTA, CDR2 FQGNSA. The CDR3 has 14 residues. CDR3 protein: CASSLSQGTYEQYF. The DNA for the CDR3 is TGTGCCAGCAGCTTAAGCCAGGGAACCTACGAGCAGTACTTC.

This clonotype showed up many times. The chain uses TRBV11-2 and TRBJ2-1; 10 positions agree with TRBD2. Germline lookup yields CDR1 SGHAT and CDR2 FQNNGV. The CDR3 sequence is 17 residues long. V shed 5 bases and J 3 bases; nucleotides not matched to a gene: 10. CDR3 amino acids: CASSTRASGRGYNEQFF. The CDR3 coding sequence is TGTGCCAGCAGCACCCGAGCTAGCGGGAGAGGCTACAATGAGCAGTTCTTC. Based on the CDR3 plus reference TRBV11-2 and TRBJ2-1, the full variable domain is EAGVAQSPRYKIIEKRQSVAFWCNPISGHATLYWYQQILGQGPKLLIQFQNNGVVDDSQLPKDRFSAERLKGVDSTLKIQPAKLEDSAVYLCASSTRASGRGYNEQFFGPGTRLTVL.

This clonotype was detected ten times or more. The chain employs TRBV12-3 or TRBV12-4 and TRBJ1-2; 9 nucleotides match TRBD1. The CDR3 extends over 16 amino acids. With 5 bases clipped from V and 5 bases from J, the junction kept 12 bases outside the gene matches. The CDR3, as DNA: TGTGCCAGCAGTCACACTATGGGACAGGGAATTTATGGCTACACCTTC. Its protein product is CASSHTMGQGIYGYTF.

The V and J genes are TRBV6-1 and TRBJ2-3; D is ambiguous. Germline values: CDR1 MNHNS, CDR2 SASEGT. The CDR3 is made up of 15 amino acids. V was shortened by 6 bases and J by 0 bases, with 13 bases between the two germline ends. The CDR3 DNA reads as TGTGCCAGCAGCCTGTGGGGATTGAGCACAGATACGCAGTATTTT. Translating gives CASSLWGLSTDTQYF.

This clonotype was seen ten or more times. One end of the junction is discordant with germline, which a read error may explain. The chain combines TRBV11-2 with TRBJ2-1, with D unclear. CDR1 is SGHAT, CDR2 FQNNGV, per germline. The CDR3 extends over 13 amino acids. Here the CDR3 reads CASSLSTGNEQLF. The CDR3 region has the DNA TGTGCCAGCAGCTTGAGTACCGGCAATGAGCAGCTCTTC.

This clonotype was counted once. This chain joins TRBV19 and TRBJ1-1; tentatively, D is TRBD1 (5 bases). The CDR3 extends over 15 amino acids. Trimming pared 3 bases from V and 3 bases from J, leaving 14 bases between. CDR1 is LNHDA and CDR2 is SQIVND in the germline V gene (reference sequence). The DNA for the CDR3 is TGTGCCAGTAGTATTCGTGGCCAGGGACACACTGAAGCTTTCTTT. Translation: CASSIRGQGHTEAFF.

This clonotype was found a few times. A clone one base away is much larger, so this may be a read error. The chain recombines TRBV27 with TRBJ2-5, with 13 bases lining up with TRBD2. Germline CDR1 is MNHEY and CDR2 is SMNVEV (reference sequence). V gave up 5 bases and J gave up 5 bases; unmatched junction bases: 5. The CDR3 contains 15 residues. CDR3 residues: CASSAGTSGMETQYF. CDR3 nucleotides: TGTGCCAGCAGTGCAGGGACTAGCGGGATGGAGACCCAGTACTTC.

The chain is built from TRBV20-1 and TRBJ2-7; 13 bases match TRBD2. Looked up from germline, CDR1 is DFQATT and CDR2 is SNEGSKA (reference sequence). Trimming cost V 6 bases and J 4 bases; bases outside gene matches: 9. The CDR3 sequence is 15 residues long. The DNA of the CDR3 is TGCAGTGCCAATACCGGGACTAGCGGGACTTACGAGCAGTACTTC. This encodes CSANTGTSGTYEQYF.

This clonotype occurred many times. CDR3 nucleotides: TGTGCCAGCAGTCCCGGACTAGCGGGGAGCTACGAGCAGTACTTC. Its translation: CASSPGLAGSYEQYF. This chain joins TRBV6-1 and TRBJ2-7; 12 nucleotides align to TRBD2. CDR1 MNHNS and CDR2 SASEGT come from the germline V gene. There are 15 residues in the CDR3. The V gene end was trimmed by 5 bases and the J gene end by 3 bases; junction bases not matched to a gene: 5.

At least ten counts were recorded for this clonotype. The gene calls are TRBV18 and TRBJ1-1; D ambiguous. This CDR3 comprises 14 residues. In germline, CDR1 is KGHSH, CDR2 LQKENI. Trimming took 4 bases from V and 3 from J, leaving 12 bases between them. CDR3 DNA sequence: TGTGCCAGCTCACGGGAACGGACGTACACTGAAGCTTTCTTT. Translating gives CASSRERTYTEAFF.

Points on this clonotype: Given a much more abundant clone one base away, this may be a read error. The genes are TRBV27 and TRBJ1-6, with unresolved D. The CDR3 length is 12 residues. The ends were cut back, 6 bases at V and 7 bases at J, with 7 bases in the middle. The germline V gene encodes CDR1 MNHEY and CDR2 SMNVEV (reference sequence). CDR3: CASRLGNSPLHF. The CDR3 DNA sequence: TGTGCCAGCAGGCTAGGGAATTCACCCCTCCACTTT.

This clonotype turned up a few times. The chain couples TRBV19 to TRBJ2-3; D gene unclear. Trimming removed 7 bases from V and 6 bases from J, with 11 bases in between. The germline gives CDR1 LNHDA, CDR2 SQIVND (reference sequence). The CDR3 is 12 residues long. DNA for the CDR3: TGTGCCAGTACGAGCGCGGAGGATACGCAGTATTTT. Encoded protein: CASTSAEDTQYF.

The chain couples TRBV7-3 to TRBJ2-1; a possible D gene is TRBD2 (5 bases). The ends were cut back, 5 bases at V and 1 base at J, with 12 bases in the middle. This CDR3 has 15 amino acids. CDR1 and CDR2 (germline): SGHTA, FQGTGA. The CDR3 loop reads CASSTASSSYNEQFF. The CDR3 coding sequence is TGTGCCAGCAGCACTGCTAGCTCATCCTACAATGAGCAGTTCTTC.

This clonotype occurred many times. The rearrangement joins TRBV7-2 to TRBJ2-5, with D uncertain. The V end lost 1 base, the J end lost 1 base, and 7 bases lay between the germline ends. The CDR3 consists of 14 residues. CDR1 SGHTA and CDR2 FQGNSA come from the germline V gene. The CDR3 DNA is TGTGCCAGCAGCTTAGGGACCGGCCAAGAGACCCAGTACTTC. Its translation: CASSLGTGQETQYF. Combining the CDR3 with reference TRBV7-2 and TRBJ2-5 gives the whole variable domain GAGVSQSPSNKVTEKGKDVELRCDPISGHTALYWYRQSLGQGLEFLIYFQGNSAPDKSGLPSDRFSAERTGGSVSTLTIQRTQQEDSAVYLCASSLGTGQETQYFGPGTRLLVL.

There are many counts of this clonotype. The chain links TRBV12-5 to TRBJ2-7; D ambiguous. Germline V gene lookup returns CDR1 LGHNT and CDR2 FRNRAP. The V gene lost 0 bases and the J gene lost 0 bases, with 12 bases spanning the gap. There are 16 residues in the CDR3. The CDR3 is CASGLVLGRNSYEQYV. The CDR3 DNA reads as TGTGCTAGTGGTTTGGTACTTGGTAGAAACTCCTACGAGCAGTACGTC.

This clonotype was counted many times. The chain links TRBV27 to TRBJ2-7, with 7 nucleotides matching TRBD1. The length of the CDR3 is 15 residues. Germline loops: CDR1 MNHEY, CDR2 SMNVEV (reference sequence). Unmatched junction bases numbered 20, after V lost 6 bases and J lost 12 bases. The chain's CDR3 is CASSPRNRGSPQTYF. CDR3 nucleotide sequence: TGTGCCAGCAGCCCCCGAAACAGGGGAAGTCCCCAAACGTACTTC.

This clonotype was seen a handful of times. This chain joins TRBV4-1 and TRBJ2-5; perhaps TRBD1 as D (6 bases). The germline V gene encodes CDR1 MGHRA and CDR2 YSYEKL. The CDR3 has 16 amino acids. V lost 3 bases, J lost 5 bases, and 19 bases lay in between. The CDR3 DNA reads as TGCGCCAGCAGCCAGATCCGCCTACAGGGTCGGGAGACCCAGTACTTC. Translation: CASSQIRLQGRETQYF.

The sample holds a few counts of this clonotype. The gene calls are TRBV6-1 and TRBJ2-3, with D unclear. Between the trimmed V and J ends, which lost 5 bases and 0 bases, there was a span of 15 bases. Germline assignment: CDR1 MNHNS and CDR2 SASEGT. The CDR3 consists of 16 residues. The CDR3 loop is CASSRTVELSTDTQYF. DNA for the CDR3: TGTGCCAGCAGTCGGACGGTTGAGTTAAGCACAGATACGCAGTATTTT.

This clonotype was counted at least ten times. The chain is built from TRBV7-2 and TRBJ2-1, with 10 bases fitting TRBD2. With V trimmed by 5 bases and J by 5 bases, 9 bases remained unmatched. Germline V gene sequence: CDR1 SGHTA, CDR2 FQGNSA. CDR3 length equals 16 residues. The DNA of the CDR3 is TGTGCCAGCAGCCCGGCGGGACTAGCGCTCCACAATGAGCAGTTCTTC. Translating gives CASSPAGLALHNEQFF. The complete variable domain, with remaining parts taken from reference TRBV7-2 and TRBJ2-1, reads GAGVSQSPSNKVTEKGKDVELRCDPISGHTALYWYRQSLGQGLEFLIYFQGNSAPDKSGLPSDRFSAERTGGSVSTLTIQRTQQEDSAVYLCASSPAGLALHNEQFFGPGTRLTVL.

This clonotype was detected only a few times. V usage is TRBV5-1 and J usage is TRBJ2-3, with 7 bases identical to TRBD2. The tail of the sequence fits TRBJ2-5 better, so the J call may be wrong. CDR1 and CDR2 (germline): SGHRS, YFSETQ. CDR3 length: 14 residues. The CDR3 loop reads CASSRTSGVETQYF. CDR3 nucleotides: TGCGCCAGCAGCCGGACAAGCGGGGTGGAGACCCAGTACTTC.

This clonotype was seen a few times. The chain employs TRBV29-1 and TRBJ2-3; D ambiguous. The CDR3 totals 12 residues. Germline values: CDR1 SQVTM, CDR2 ANQGSEA. Trimming left V 4 bases short and J 0 bases short, with 5 bases between. In DNA form, the CDR3 reads TGCAGCGTTGGCTATAGCACAGATACGCAGTATTTT. This sequence encodes CSVGYSTDTQYF.

The chain combines TRBV20-1 with TRBJ2-4; D gene unclear. V lost 6 bases and J 6 bases, leaving 15 bases between the germline ends. Germline CDR1 is DFQATT and CDR2 is SNEGSKA (reference sequence). This CDR3 has 13 amino acids. The CDR3 sequence: CSAPGPLANIQYF. The CDR3 DNA sequence: TGCAGTGCCCCTGGGCCCCTTGCAAACATTCAGTACTTC.